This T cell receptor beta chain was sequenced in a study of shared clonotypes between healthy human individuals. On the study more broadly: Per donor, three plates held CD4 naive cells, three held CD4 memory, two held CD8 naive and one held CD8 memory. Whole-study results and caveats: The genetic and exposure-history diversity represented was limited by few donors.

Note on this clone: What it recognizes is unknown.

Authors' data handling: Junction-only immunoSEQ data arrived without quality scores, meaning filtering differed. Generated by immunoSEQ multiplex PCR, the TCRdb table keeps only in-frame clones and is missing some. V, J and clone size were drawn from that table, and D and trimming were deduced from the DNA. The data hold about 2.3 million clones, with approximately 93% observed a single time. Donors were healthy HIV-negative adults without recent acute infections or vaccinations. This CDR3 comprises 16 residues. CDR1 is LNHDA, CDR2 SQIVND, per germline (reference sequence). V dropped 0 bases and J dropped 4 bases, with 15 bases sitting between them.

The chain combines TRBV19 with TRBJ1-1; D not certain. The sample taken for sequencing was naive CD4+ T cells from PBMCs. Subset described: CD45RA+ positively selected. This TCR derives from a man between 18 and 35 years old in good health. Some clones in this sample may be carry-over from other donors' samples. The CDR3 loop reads CASSIDLGGYGTEAFF. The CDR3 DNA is TGTGCCAGTAGTATAGATCTTGGAGGGTATGGCACTGAAGCTTTCTTT.